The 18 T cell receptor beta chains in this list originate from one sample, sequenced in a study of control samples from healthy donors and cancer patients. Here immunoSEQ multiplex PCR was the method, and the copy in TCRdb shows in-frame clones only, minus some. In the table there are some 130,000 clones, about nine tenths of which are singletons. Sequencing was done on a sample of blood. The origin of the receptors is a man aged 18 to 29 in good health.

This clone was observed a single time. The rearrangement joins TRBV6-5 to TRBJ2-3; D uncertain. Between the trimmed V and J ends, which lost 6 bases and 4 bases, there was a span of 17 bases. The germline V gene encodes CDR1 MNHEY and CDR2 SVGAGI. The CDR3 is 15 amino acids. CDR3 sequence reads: CASSSRASGADTQYF. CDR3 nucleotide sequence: TGTGCCAGCAGCTCCCGGGCCTCTGGAGCAGATACGCAGTATTTT.

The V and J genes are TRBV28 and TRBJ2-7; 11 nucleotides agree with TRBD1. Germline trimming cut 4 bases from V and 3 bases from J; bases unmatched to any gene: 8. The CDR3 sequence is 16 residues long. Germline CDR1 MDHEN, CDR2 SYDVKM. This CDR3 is CASSSKWTGGFYEQYV. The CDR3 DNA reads TGTGCCAGCAGTTCTAAATGGACAGGGGGCTTCTACGAGCAGTACGTC.

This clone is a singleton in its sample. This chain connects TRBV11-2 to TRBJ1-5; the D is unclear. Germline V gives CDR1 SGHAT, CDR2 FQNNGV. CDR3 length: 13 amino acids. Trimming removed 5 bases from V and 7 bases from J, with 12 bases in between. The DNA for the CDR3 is TGTGCCAGCAGCGAAGCAGGAGGCCAGCCCCAGCATTTT. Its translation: CASSEAGGQPQHF.

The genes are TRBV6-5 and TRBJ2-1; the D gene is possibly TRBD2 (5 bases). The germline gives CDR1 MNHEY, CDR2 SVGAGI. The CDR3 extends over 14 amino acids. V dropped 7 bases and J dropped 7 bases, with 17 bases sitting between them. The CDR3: CASTLTTGFNEQFF. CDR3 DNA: TGTGCCAGCACGTTGACTACGGGGTTTAATGAGCAGTTCTTC.

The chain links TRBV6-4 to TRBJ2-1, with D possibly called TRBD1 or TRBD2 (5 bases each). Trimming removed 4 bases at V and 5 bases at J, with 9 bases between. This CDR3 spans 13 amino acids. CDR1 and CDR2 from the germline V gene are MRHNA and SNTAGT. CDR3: CASSAGTNNEQFF. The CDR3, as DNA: TGTGCCAGCAGTGCCGGGACCAACAATGAGCAGTTCTTC.

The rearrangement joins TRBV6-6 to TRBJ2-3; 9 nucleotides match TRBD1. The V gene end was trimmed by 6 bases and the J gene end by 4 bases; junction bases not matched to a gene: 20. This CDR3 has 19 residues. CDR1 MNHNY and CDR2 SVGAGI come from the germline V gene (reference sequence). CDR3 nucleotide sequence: TGTGCCAGCAGCTCAGTCCCGGGACAGGGAATGGCGTTTTCAGATACGCAGTATTTT. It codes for CASSSVPGQGMAFSDTQYF.

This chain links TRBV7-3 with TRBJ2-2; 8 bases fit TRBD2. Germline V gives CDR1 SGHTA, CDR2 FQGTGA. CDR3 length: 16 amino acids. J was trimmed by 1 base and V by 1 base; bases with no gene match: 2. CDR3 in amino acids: CASSLNSGENTGELFF. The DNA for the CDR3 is TGTGCCAGCAGCTTAAATAGCGGGGAGAACACCGGGGAGCTGTTTTTT.

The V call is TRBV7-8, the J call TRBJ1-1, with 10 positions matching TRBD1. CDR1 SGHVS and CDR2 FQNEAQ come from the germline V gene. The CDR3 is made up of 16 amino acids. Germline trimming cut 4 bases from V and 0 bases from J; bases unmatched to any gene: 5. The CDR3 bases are TGTGCCAGCAGCTACGGACAGGGGGGGATGAACACTGAAGCTTTCTTT. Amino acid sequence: CASSYGQGGMNTEAFF.

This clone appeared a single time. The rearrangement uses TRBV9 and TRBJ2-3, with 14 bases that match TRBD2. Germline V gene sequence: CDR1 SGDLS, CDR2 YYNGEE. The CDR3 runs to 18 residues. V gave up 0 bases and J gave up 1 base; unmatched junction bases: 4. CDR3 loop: CASSVAQGLAGGTDTQYF. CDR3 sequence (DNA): TGTGCCAGCAGCGTAGCTCAGGGACTAGCGGGAGGCACAGATACGCAGTATTTT.

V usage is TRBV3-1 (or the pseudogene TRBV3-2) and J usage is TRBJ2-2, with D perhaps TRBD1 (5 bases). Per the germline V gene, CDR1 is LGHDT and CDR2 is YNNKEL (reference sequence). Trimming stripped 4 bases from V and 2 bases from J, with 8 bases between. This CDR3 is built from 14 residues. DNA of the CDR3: TGTGCCAGCAGCCTAAGGGGAAACACCGGGGAGCTGTTTTTT. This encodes CASSLRGNTGELFF.

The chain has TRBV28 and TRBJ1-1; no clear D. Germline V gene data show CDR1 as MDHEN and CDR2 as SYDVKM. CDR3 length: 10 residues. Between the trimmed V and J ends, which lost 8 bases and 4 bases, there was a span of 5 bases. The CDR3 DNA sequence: TGTGCCAGCGGATTCACTGAAGCTTTCTTT. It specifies CASGFTEAFF.

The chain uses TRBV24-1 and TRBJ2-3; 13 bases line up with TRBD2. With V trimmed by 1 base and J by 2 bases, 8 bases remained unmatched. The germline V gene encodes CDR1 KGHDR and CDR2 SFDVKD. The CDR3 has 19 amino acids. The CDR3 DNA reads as TGTGCCACCAGTGATTTACGCGGGACTAGCGGGGCGGTCACAGATACGCAGTATTTT. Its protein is CATSDLRGTSGAVTDTQYF.

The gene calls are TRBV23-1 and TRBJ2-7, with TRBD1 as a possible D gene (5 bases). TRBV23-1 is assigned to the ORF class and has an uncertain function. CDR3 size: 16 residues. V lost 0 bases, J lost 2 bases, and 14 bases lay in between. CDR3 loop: CASSQSDTLGPYEQYV. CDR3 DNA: TGCGCCAGCAGTCAATCGGACACACTTGGTCCCTACGAGCAGTACGTC.

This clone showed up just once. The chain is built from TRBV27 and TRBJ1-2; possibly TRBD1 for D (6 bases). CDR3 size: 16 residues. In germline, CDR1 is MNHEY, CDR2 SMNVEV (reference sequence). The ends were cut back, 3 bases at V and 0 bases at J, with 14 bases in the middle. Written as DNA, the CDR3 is TGTGCCAGCAGTTTGATTGCGTCAGGGGCTAACTATGGCTACACCTTC. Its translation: CASSLIASGANYGYTF.

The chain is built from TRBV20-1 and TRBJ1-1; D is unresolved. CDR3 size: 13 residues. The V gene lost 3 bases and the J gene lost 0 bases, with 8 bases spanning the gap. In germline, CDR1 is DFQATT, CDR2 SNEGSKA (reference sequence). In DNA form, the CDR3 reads TGCAGTGCTAGTAGAGGCGTGAACACTGAAGCTTTCTTT. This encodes CSASRGVNTEAFF.

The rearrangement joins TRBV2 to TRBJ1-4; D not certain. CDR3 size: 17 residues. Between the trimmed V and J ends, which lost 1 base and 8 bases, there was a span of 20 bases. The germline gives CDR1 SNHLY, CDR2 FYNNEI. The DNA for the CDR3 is TGTGCCAGCAGTGAAGGGGCTAGTCCGACAAGTGGGGAAAAACTGTTTTTT. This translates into CASSEGASPTSGEKLFF.

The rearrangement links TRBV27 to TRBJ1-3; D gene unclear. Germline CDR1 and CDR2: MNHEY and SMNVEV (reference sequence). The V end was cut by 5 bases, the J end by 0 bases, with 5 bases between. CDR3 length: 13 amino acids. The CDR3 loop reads CASSQFSGNTIYF. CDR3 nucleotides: TGTGCCAGCAGTCAGTTCTCTGGAAACACCATATATTTT.

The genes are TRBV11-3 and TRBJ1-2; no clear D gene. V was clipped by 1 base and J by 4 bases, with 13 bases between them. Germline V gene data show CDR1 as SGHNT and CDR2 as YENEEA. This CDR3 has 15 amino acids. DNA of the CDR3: TGTGCCAGCAGCTTAGGGACGGAAAATCTCTATGGCTACACCTTC. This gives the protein CASSLGTENLYGYTF. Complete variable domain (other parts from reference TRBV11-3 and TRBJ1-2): EAGVVQSPRYKIIEKKQPVAFWCNPISGHNTLYWYLQNLGQGPELLIRYENEEAVDDSQLPKDRFSAERLKGVDSTLKIQPAELGDSAVYLCASSLGTENLYGYTFGSGTRLTVV.